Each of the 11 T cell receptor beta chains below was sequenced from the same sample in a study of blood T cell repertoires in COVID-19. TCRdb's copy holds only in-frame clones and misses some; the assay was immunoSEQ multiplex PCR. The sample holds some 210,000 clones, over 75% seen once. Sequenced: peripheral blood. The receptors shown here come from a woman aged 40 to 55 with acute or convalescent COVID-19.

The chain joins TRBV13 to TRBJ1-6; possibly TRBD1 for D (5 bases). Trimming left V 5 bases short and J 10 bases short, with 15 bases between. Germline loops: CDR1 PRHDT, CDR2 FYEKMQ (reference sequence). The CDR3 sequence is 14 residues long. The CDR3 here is CASSTRQLGSPLHF. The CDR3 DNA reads TGTGCCAGCAGCACAAGACAGCTGGGGTCACCCCTCCACTTT.

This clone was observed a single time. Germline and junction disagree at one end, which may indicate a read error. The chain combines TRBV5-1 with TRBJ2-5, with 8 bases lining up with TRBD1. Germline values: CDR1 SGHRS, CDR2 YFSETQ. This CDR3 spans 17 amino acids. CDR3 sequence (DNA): TGCGCCAGCAGGTTGGGCTCCCGGACAGGGTCCCAAGAGACCCAGTACTTC. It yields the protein CASRLGSRTGSQETQYF.

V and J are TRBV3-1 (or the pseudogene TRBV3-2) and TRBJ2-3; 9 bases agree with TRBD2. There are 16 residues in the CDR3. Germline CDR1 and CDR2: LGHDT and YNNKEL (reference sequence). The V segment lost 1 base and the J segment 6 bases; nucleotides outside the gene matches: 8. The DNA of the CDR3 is TGTGCCAGCAGCCAAGGGACTAGCGCACGGATGGATACGCAGTATTTT. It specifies CASSQGTSARMDTQYF.

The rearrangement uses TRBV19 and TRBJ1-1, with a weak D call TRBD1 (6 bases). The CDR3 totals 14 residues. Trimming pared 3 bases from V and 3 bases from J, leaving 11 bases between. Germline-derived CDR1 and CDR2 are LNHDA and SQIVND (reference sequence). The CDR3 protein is CASSISDRYTEAFF. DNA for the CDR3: TGTGCCAGTAGTATTTCGGACAGATACACTGAAGCTTTCTTT.

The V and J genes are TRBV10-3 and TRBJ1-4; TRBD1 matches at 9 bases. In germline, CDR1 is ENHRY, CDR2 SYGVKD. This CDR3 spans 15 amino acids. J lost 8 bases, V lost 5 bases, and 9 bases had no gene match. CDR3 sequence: CAISPGGQGGEKLFF. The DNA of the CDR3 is TGTGCCATCAGTCCTGGGGGACAGGGTGGCGAAAAACTGTTTTTT.

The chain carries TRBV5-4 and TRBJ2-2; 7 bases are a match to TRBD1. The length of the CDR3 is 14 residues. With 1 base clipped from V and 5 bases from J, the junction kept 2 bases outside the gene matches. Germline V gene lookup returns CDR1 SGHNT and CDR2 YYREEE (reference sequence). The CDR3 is CASSLSQGTGELFF. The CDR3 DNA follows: TGTGCCAGCAGCTTGTCACAGGGGACCGGGGAGCTGTTTTTT. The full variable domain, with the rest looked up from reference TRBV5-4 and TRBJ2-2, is ETGVTQSPTHLIKTRGQQVTLRCSSQSGHNTVSWYQQALGQGPQFIFQYYREEENGRGNFPPRFSGLQFPNYSSELNVNALELDDSALYLCASSLSQGTGELFFGEGSRLTVL.

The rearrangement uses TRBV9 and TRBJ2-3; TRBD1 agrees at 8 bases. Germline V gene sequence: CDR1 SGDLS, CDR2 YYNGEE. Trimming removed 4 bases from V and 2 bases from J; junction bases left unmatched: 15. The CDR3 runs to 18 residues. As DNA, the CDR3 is TGTGCCAGCAGCTTTGGCGCAGGGGGCCCTTCTCCCACAGATACGCAGTATTTT. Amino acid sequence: CASSFGAGGPSPTDTQYF.

CDR3 in DNA: TGTGCCAGCAGTGAACCCAGGACAGGGAACACTGAAGCTTTCTTT. This gives the protein CASSEPRTGNTEAFF. The chain recombines TRBV6-1 with TRBJ1-1; 7 nucleotides agree with TRBD1. Trimming cost V 2 bases and J 1 base; bases outside gene matches: 4. Germline V CDR1 and CDR2: MNHNS, SASEGT. There are 15 residues in the CDR3.

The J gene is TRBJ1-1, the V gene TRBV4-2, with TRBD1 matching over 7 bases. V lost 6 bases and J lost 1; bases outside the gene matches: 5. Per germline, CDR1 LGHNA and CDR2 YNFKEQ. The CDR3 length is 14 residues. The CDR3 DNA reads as TGTGCCAGCAGGTACAGGGGCGGGAACACTGAAGCTTTCTTT. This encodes CASRYRGGNTEAFF.

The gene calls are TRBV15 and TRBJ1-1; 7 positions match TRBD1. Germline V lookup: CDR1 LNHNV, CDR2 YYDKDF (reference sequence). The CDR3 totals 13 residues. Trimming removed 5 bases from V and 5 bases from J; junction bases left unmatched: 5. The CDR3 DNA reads TGTGCCACCAGCTTGCGACAGGGTACTGAAGCTTTCTTT. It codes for CATSLRQGTEAFF.

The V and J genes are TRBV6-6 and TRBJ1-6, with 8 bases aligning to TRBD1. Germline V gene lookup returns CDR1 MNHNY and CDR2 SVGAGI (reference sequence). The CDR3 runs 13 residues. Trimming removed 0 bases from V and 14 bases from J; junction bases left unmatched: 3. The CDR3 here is CASSYSDRATLHF. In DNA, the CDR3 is TGTGCCAGCAGTTACTCGGACAGGGCCACCCTCCACTTT.